Listed below are T cell receptor beta chains from one sample, sequenced in a study of CXCR3-negative and CXCR3-positive naive CD8 T cells. Reanalyzing the 5' RACE reads, TCRdb keeps one entry per CDR3 protein, without DNA. The sample's table shows around 81,000 distinct CDR3 sequences. Sequencing used naive CXCR3- CD8+ T cells from blood. These receptors all come from a human donor in good health. Some clones in this sample may be carry-over from other donors' samples. Each CDR3 is given with its conserved first and last residue.

v_gene	j_gene	CDR3aa
TRBV27	TRBJ2-7	CASSLSEQGVSYEQYF
TRBV28	TRBJ1-2	CASSFSRQSSAF
TRBV11-2	TRBJ2-5	CASSPNIGLAGETQYF
TRBV9	TRBJ1-1	CASNHPRDRVQNTEAFF
TRBV12-3/TRBV12-4	TRBJ2-3	CASSQKRGGTDTQYF
TRBV4-1	TRBJ2-5	CASSLLAGGEETQYF
TRBV12-3/TRBV12-4	TRBJ2-7	CASSPRLAVSYEQYF
TRBV13	TRBJ2-3	CASSSVPGGSTSTDTQYF
TRBV28	TRBJ2-7	CASRLGLAGGLGQYF
TRBV28	TRBJ2-3	CASISGAKDTQYF
TRBV20-1	TRBJ2-1	CSALTAGGQQFF
TRBV10-3	TRBJ2-7	CAISEVTASYEQYF
TRBV24-1	TRBJ2-1	CATSGRVAGYEQFF
TRBV7-2	TRBJ2-7	CASSLNAGVSSYEQYF
TRBV12-3/TRBV12-4	TRBJ1-6	CASSLSSRSRHNSPLHF
TRBV4-1	TRBJ2-4	CASSQDQGQGNIQYF
TRBV29-1	TRBJ1-4	CSAQTMDEKLFF
TRBV5-6	TRBJ2-5	CASSLGARQETQYF
TRBV27	TRBJ1-2	CASSPGQGGYGYTF
TRBV29-1	TRBJ2-7	CSVTGTESSYEQYF
TRBV7-9	TRBJ2-5	CASIGGQNQETQYF
TRBV19	TRBJ1-1	CASRAGPGYTEAFF
TRBV25-1	TRBJ2-1	CASIGAGSLYNEQFF
TRBV13	TRBJ2-7	CASSSWGQGSYEQYF
TRBV25-1	TRBJ2-5	CASSEKLTGPRETQYF
TRBV4-2	TRBJ2-7	CASSQESGAPSSYEQYF
TRBV20-1	TRBJ2-1	CSARTRSSYNEQFF
TRBV9	TRBJ2-7	CASSGGQGATYEQYF
TRBV12-3/TRBV12-4	TRBJ2-4	CASRIRGAAKNIQYF
TRBV15	TRBJ2-5	CATSRDDVTRGETQYF
TRBV15	TRBJ2-5	CATSRDGSDGTQYF
TRBV2	TRBJ2-1	CASSDHPDEQFF
TRBV4-2	TRBJ2-7	CASSQGTGTGSEQYF
TRBV6-2/TRBV6-3	TRBJ2-7	CASSPVQGPYEQYF
TRBV4-1	TRBJ1-2	CASSPPGTGKDYGYTF
TRBV15	TRBJ2-4	CATRHLVDIQYF
TRBV20-1	TRBJ2-2	CSARDPGRENTGELFF
TRBV29-1	TRBJ1-3	CSVLGGEPSGNTIYF
TRBV23-1	TRBJ2-7	CASPGLRSSYEQYF